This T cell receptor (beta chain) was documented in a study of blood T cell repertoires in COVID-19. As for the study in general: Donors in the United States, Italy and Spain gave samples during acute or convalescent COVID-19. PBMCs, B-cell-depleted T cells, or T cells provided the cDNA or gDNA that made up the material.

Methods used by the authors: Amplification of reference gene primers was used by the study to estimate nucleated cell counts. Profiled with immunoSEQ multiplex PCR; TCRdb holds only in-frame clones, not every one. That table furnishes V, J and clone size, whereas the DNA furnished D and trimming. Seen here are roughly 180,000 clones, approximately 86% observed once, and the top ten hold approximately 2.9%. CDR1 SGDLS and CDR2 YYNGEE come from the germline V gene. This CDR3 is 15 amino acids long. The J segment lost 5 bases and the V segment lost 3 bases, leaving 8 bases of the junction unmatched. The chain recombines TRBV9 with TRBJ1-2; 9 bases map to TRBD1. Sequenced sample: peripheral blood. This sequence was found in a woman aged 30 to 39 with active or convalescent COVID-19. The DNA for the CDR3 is TGTGCCAGCAGCGCCCACAGGGGGCGAGGGTATGGCTACACCTTC. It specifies CASSAHRGRGYGYTF.